This T cell receptor beta chain is from a study of blood T cell repertoires in COVID-19. Study at large: COVID-19 samples from acute and convalescent phases originated in the United States, Italy and Spain. T cells, B-cell-depleted T cells, or PBMCs supplied cDNA or gDNA.

In the study's own analysis: Reference gene primer amplification gave estimated nucleated cell counts. Using immunoSEQ multiplex PCR, the repertoire was profiled, and TCRdb retains in-frame clones only, with some absent. The DNA gave D and trimming, while V, J and clone size come from that table. This repertoire shows some 200,000 clones, 80% found once; its top ten account for 5.5% to 8.5%. This TCR derives from a woman aged 70 to 79 with acute or convalescent COVID-19. The sequenced sample consisted of peripheral blood.

This CDR3 reads CASSPGQGAPNEQFF. In nucleotides, the CDR3 is TGTGCCAGCAGTCCTGGACAGGGGGCTCCGAATGAGCAGTTCTTC. The chain links TRBV6-5 to TRBJ2-1; 11 bases map to TRBD1. Germline V CDR1 and CDR2: MNHEY, SVGAGI. Trimming took 5 bases from V and 7 from J; bases not matched to a gene: 7. The CDR3 loop spans 15 amino acids.